The present T cell receptor beta chain was sequenced within a study of T-cell reconstitution after alpha-beta-depleted transplantation in children. This clonotype has only a few counts. Its antigen remains unidentified. Using unique molecular identifiers, the investigators prepared the TCRbeta library. From the PCR reads, TCRdb called clonotypes with MiXCR, one entry per CDR3 protein. The profile shows about 590,000 distinct CDR3 sequences, 13% of them singletons. Study observations and caveats: T-cell counts and diversity at one year post-transplant came mainly from newly produced T cells. Several hundred graft clones that had expanded were reportedly the source of alpha-beta T cells about two months after transplant.

The material sequenced was PBMCs, mostly from graft donor cells, taken 360 days after TCRalphabeta/CD19-depleted stem cell transplant. The sequence was collected from a male patient under 18 who had a stem cell transplant for acute myeloid leukemia, so the T cells may come from the graft donor.

CDR3 bases: TGTGCCAGTAGTCCTCGGGGCCTGAGGAGCAATCAGCCCCAGCATTTT. It yields the protein CASSPRGLRSNQPQHF. V gene TRBV19 combines with J gene TRBJ1-5, with a weak D call TRBD1 (5 bases). CDR3 length equals 16 residues. Germline lookup yields CDR1 LNHDA and CDR2 SQIVND (reference sequence). Trimming shortened V by 5 bases and J by 1 base, and 15 bases separated the two germline ends.